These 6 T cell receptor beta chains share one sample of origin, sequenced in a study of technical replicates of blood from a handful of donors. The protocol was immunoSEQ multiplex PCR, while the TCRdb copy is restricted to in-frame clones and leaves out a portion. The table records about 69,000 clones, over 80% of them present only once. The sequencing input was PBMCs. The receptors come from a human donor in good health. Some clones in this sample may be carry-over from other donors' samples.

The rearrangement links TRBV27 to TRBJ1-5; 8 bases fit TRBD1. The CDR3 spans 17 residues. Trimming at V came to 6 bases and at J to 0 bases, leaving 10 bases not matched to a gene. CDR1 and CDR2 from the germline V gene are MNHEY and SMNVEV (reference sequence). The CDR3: CASRHRGNDYSNQPQHF. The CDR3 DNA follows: TGTGCCAGCAGACACAGGGGGAACGATTATAGCAATCAGCCCCAGCATTTT.

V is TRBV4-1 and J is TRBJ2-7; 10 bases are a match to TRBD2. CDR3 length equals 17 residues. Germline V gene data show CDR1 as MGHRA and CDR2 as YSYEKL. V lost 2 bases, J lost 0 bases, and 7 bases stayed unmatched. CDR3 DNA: TGCGCCAGCAGCCAACATGGGACTAGCGATAACTCCTACGAGCAGTACTTC. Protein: CASSQHGTSDNSYEQYF.

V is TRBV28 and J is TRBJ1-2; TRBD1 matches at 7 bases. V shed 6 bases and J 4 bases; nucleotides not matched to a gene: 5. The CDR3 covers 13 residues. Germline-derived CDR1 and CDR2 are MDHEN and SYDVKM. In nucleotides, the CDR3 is TGTGCCAGCAGGACAGGGACTCTCTATGGCTACACCTTC. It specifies CASRTGTLYGYTF.

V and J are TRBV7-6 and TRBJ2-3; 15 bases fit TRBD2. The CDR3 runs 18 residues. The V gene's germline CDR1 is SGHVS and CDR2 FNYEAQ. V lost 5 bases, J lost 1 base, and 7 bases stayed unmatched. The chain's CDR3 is CASSLIRTSGRGTDTQYF. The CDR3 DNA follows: TGTGCCAGCAGCCTAATACGGACTAGCGGGAGGGGCACAGATACGCAGTATTTT.

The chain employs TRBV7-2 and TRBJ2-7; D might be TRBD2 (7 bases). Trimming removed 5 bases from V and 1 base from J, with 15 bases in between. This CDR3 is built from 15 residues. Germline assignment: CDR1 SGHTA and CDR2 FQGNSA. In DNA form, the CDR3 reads TGTGCCAGCAGCCGAGGGGCGGGGGCTTCCTACGAGCAGTACTTC. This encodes CASSRGAGASYEQYF.

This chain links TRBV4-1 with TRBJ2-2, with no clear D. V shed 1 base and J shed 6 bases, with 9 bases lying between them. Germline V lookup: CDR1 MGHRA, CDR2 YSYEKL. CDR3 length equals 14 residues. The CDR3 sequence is CASSQVSGPGELFF. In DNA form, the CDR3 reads TGCGCCAGCAGCCAAGTGAGTGGGCCCGGGGAGCTGTTTTTT.